This record concerns one T cell receptor (beta chain) sequence. The antigen remains unidentified. The method was immunoSEQ multiplex PCR; TCRdb's version includes in-frame clones alone and lacks a portion of them. The repertoire has 120,000 to 150,000 clones, roughly nine tenths of them found once; the top ten carry around 7.6%. This specimen belongs to a study of T cell responses to AZD1222 COVID-19 vaccine. Study-level results: Just a handful of AZD1222 recipients were seropositive at baseline.

Trimming cost V 2 bases and J 7 bases; bases outside gene matches: 4. The germline V gene encodes CDR1 SGHRS and CDR2 YFSETQ. The CDR3 loop spans 15 amino acids. This chain connects TRBV5-1 to TRBJ2-1; 12 bases map to TRBD1. The sequence came from an adult who received the MenACWY meningococcal vaccine as a control. Here the sequenced sample was peripheral blood, taken 28 days after the second dose of the MenACWY control vaccine. As DNA, the CDR3 is TGCGCCAGCAGCTTAGGGACAGGGGGCAGGAATGAGCAGTTCTTC. Translating it yields CASSLGTGGRNEQFF.